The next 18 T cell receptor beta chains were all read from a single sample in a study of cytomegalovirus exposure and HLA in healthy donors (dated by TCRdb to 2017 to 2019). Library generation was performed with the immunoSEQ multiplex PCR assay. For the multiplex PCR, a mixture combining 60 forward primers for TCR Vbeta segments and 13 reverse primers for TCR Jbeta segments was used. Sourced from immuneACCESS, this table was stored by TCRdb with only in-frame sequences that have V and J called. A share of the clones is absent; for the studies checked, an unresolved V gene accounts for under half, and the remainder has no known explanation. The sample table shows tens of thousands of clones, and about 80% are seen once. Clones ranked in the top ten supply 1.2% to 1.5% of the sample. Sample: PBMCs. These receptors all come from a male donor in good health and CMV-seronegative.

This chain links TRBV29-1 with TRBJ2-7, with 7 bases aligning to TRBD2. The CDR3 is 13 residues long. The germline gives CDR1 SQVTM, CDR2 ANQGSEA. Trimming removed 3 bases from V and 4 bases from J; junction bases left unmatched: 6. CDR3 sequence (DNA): TGCAGCGTTGAGTTGGGCGGGGGTTACGAGCAGTACTTC. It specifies CSVELGGGYEQYF.

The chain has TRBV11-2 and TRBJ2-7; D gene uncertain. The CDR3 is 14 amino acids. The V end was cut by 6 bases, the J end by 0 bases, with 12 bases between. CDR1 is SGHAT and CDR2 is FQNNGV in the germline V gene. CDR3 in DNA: TGTGCCAGCAGGCGGCTACTCAGCTCCTACGAGCAGTACTTC. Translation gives CASRRLLSSYEQYF. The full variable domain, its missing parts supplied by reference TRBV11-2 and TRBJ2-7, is EAGVAQSPRYKIIEKRQSVAFWCNPISGHATLYWYQQILGQGPKLLIQFQNNGVVDDSQLPKDRFSAERLKGVDSTLKIQPAKLEDSAVYLCASRRLLSSYEQYFGPGTRLTVT.

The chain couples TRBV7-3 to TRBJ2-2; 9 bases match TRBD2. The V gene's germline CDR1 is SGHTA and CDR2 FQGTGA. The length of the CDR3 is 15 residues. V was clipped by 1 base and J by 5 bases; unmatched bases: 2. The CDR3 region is CASSLRLAGTGELFF. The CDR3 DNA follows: TGTGCCAGCAGCTTAAGGCTAGCGGGGACCGGGGAGCTGTTTTTT.

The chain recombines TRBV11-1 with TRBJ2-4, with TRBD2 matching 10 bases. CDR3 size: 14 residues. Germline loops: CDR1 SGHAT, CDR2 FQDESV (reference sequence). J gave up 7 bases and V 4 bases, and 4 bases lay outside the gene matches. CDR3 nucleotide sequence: TGTGCCAGCAGCTCCAGCGGGGGGGGGAACATTCAGTACTTC. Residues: CASSSSGGGNIQYF.

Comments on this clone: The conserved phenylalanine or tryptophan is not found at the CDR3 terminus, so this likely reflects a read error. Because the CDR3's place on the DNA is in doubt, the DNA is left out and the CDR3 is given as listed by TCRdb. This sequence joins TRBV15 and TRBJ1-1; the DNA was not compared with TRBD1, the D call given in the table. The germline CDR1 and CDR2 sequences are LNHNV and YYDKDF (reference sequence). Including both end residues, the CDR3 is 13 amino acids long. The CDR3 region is CATSRDPQGFAGV.

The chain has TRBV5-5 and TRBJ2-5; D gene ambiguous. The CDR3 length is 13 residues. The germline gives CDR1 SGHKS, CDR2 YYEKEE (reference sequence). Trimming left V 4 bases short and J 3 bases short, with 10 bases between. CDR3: CASSALEEETQYF. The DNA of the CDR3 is TGTGCCAGCAGCGCACTCGAGGAAGAGACCCAGTACTTC.

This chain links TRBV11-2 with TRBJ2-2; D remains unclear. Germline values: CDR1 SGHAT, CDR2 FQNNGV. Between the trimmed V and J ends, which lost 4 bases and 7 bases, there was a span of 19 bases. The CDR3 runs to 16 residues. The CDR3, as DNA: TGTGCCAGCAGCTCCCTAAGCTCTAAGGAGAGCGGGGAGCTGTTTTTT. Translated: CASSSLSSKESGELFF.

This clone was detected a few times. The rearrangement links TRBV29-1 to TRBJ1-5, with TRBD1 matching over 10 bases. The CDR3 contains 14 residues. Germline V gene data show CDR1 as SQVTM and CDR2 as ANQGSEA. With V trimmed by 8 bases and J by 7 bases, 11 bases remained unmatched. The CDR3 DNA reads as TGCAGCACCTTGACAGGGGGCGCGGACCAGCCCCAGCATTTT. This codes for CSTLTGGADQPQHF. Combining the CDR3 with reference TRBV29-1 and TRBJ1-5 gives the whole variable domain SAVISQKPSRDICQRGTSLTIQCQVDSQVTMMFWYRQQPGQSLTLIATANQGSEATYESGFVIDKFPISRPNLTFSTLTVSNMSPEDSSIYLCSTLTGGADQPQHFGDGTRLSIL.

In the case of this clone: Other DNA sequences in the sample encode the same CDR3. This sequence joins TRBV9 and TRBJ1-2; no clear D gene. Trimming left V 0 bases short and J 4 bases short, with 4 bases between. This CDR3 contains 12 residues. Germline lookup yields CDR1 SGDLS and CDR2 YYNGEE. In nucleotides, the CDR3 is TGTGCCAGCAGCGTAGGAGGCTATGGCTACACCTTC. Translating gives CASSVGGYGYTF.

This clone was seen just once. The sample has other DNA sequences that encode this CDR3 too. This CDR3 is CASSERGSGANVLTF. The CDR3 DNA is TGTGCCAGCAGCGAAAGGGGCTCTGGGGCCAACGTCCTGACTTTC. This chain uses TRBV9 with TRBJ2-6, with D possibly TRBD1 on 5 matching bases. V lost 3 bases and J lost 0, with 7 bases in between. The CDR3 loop spans 15 amino acids. Germline V lookup: CDR1 SGDLS, CDR2 YYNGEE.

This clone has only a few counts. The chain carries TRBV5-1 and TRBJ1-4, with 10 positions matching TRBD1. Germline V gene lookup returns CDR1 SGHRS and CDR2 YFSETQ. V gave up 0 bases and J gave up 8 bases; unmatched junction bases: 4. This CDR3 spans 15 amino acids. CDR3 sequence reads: CASSLGTGGKEKLFF. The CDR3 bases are TGCGCCAGCAGCTTGGGGACAGGGGGGAAGGAAAAACTGTTTTTT.

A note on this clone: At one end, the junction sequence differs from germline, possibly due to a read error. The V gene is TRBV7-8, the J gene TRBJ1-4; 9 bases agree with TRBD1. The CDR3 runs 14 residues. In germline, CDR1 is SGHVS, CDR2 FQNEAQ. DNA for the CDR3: TGTGCCAGCAGCCCAGGACAGGGGATCGAAAAACTGTCTTTT. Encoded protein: CASSPGQGIEKLSF.

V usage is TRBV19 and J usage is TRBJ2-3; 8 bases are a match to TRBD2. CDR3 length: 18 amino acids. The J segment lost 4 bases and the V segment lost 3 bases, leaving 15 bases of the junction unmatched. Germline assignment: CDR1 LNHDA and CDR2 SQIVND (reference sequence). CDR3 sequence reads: CASSINPHRGGLPDTQYF. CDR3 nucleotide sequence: TGTGCCAGTAGTATCAATCCTCACCGGGGGGGTCTACCAGATACGCAGTATTTT. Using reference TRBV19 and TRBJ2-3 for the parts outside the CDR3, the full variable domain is DGGITQSPKYLFRKEGQNVTLSCEQNLNHDAMYWYRQDPGQGLRLIYYSQIVNDFQKGDIAEGYSVSREKKESFPLTVTSAQKNPTAFYLCASSINPHRGGLPDTQYFGPGTRLTVL.

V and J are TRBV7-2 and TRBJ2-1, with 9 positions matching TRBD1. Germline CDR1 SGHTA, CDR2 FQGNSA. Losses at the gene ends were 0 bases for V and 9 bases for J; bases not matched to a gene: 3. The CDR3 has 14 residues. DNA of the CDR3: TGTGCCAGCAGCTTAGCCAACAGGGGGCGTGAGCAGTTCTTC. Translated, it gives CASSLANRGREQFF.

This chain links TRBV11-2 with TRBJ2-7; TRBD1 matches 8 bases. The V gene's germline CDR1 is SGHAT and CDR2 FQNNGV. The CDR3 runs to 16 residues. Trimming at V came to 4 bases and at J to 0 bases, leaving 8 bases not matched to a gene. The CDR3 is CASSSDYRGSSYEQYF. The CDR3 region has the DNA TGTGCCAGCAGCTCCGATTACAGGGGGAGCTCCTACGAGCAGTACTTC. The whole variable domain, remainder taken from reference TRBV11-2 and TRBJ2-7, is EAGVAQSPRYKIIEKRQSVAFWCNPISGHATLYWYQQILGQGPKLLIQFQNNGVVDDSQLPKDRFSAERLKGVDSTLKIQPAKLEDSAVYLCASSSDYRGSSYEQYFGPGTRLTVT.

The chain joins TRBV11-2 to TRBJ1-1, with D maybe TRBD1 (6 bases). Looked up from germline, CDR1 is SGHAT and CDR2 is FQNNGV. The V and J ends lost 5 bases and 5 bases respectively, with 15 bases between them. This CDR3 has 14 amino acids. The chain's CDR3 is CASSEVRGTTEAFF. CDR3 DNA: TGTGCCAGCAGCGAAGTCAGGGGAACTACTGAAGCTTTCTTT.

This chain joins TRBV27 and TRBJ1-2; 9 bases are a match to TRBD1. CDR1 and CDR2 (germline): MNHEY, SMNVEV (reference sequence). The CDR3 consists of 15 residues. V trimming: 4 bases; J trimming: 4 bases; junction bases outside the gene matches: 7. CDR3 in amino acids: CASSSADRGPYGYTF. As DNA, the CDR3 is TGTGCCAGCAGTTCAGCGGACAGGGGACCCTATGGCTACACCTTC.

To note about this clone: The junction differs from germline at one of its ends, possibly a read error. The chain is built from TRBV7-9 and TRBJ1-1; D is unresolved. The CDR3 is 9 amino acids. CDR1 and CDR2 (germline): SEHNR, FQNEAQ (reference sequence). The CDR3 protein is CASSTRPGF. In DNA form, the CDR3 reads TGTGCCAGCAGCACCCGACCGGGTTTT.